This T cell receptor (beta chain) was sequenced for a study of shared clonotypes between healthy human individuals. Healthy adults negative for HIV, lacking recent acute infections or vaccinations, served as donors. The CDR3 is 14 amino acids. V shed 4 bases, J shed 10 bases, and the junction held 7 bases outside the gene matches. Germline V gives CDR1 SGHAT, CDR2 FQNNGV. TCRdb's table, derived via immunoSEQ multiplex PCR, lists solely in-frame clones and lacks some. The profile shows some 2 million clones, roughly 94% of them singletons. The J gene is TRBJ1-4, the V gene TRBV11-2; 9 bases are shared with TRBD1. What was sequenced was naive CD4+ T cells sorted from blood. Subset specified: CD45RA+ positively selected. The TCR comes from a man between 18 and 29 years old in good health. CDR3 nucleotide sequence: TGTGCCAGCAGCTCCCGGACAGGGGCTGGAAAACTGTTTTTT. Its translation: CASSSRTGAGKLFF. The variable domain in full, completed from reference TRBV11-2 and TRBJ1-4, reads EAGVAQSPRYKIIEKRQSVAFWCNPISGHATLYWYQQILGQGPKLLIQFQNNGVVDDSQLPKDRFSAERLKGVDSTLKIQPAKLEDSAVYLCASSSRTGAGKLFFGSGTQLSVL.